The entry below describes one TCR beta chain. Amplification used 60 Vbeta primers and 13 Jbeta primers. Libraries were prepared by immunoSEQ multiplex PCR; TCRdb keeps only in-frame clonotypes and omits some of them. The sample lists 170,000 or so clones, 70% to 90% occurring once. The data are from a study of cytomegalovirus exposure and HLA in healthy donors. The CDR3 is made up of 15 amino acids. CDR1 is SEHNR, CDR2 FQNEAQ, per germline (reference sequence). Trimming took off 3 bases at V and 7 bases at J, with 18 bases between the two ends. The sequence was obtained from a woman in her late teens or twenties in good health and CMV-seronegative. The sequencing input was PBMCs. The chain combines TRBV7-9 with TRBJ1-2; possibly TRBD1 for D (5 bases). This chain's CDR3 is CASSFRTRPYLGYTF. Written as DNA, the CDR3 is TGTGCCAGCAGCTTTCGGACACGGCCGTATCTTGGCTACACCTTC.